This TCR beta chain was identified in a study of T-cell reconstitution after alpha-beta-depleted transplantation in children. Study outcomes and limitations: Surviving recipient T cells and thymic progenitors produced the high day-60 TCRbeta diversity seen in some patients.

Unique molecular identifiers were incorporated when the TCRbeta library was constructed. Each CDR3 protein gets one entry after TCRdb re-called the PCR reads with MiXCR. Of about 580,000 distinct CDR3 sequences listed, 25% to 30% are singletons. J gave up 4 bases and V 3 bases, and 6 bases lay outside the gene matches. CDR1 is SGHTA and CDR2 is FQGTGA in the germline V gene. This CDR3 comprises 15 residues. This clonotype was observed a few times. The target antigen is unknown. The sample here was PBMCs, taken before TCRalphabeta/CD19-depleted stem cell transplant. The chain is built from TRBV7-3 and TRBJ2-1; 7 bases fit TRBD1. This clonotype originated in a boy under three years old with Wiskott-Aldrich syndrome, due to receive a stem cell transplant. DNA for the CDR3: TGTGCCAGCAGCTTCGGACAGGTGGATTACAATGAGCAGTTCTTC. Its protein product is CASSFGQVDYNEQFF.